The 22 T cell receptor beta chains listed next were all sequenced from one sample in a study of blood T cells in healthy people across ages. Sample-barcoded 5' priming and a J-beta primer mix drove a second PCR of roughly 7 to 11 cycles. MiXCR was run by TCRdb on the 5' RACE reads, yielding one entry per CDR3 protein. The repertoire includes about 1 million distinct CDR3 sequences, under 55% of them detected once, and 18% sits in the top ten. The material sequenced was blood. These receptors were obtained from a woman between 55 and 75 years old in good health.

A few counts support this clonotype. The CDR3 sequence: CASSDGLAGNYNEQFF. The CDR3 nucleotides are TGTGCCAGCAGTGACGGACTAGCCGGAAACTACAATGAGCAGTTCTTC. The chain carries TRBV6-2 or TRBV6-3 and TRBJ2-1; the match to TRBD2 covers 8 bases. The germline gives CDR1 MNHEY, CDR2 SVGEGT. The length of the CDR3 is 16 residues. After removal of 5 bases from V and 3 bases from J, the junction contained 9 bases not matched to a gene.

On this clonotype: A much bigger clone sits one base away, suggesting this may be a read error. The CDR3 sequence: CAGSFAGGGYEQYF. The DNA of the CDR3 is TGTGCCGGCAGTTTTGCGGGCGGGGGCTACGAGCAGTACTTC. The J gene is TRBJ2-7, the V gene TRBV12-3 or TRBV12-4; 7 bases match TRBD2. The CDR3 extends over 14 amino acids.

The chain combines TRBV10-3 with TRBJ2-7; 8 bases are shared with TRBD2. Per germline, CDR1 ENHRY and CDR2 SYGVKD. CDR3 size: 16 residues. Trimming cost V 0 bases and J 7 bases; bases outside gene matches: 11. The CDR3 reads CAISESPSGSRNEQYF. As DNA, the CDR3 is TGTGCCATCAGTGAGTCGCCTAGCGGGTCTCGGAATGAGCAGTACTTC.

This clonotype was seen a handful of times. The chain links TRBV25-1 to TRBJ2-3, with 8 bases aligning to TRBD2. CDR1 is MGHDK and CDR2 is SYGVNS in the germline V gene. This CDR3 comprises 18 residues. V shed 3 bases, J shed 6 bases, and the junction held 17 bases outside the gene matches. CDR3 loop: CASSDYSGLGSRADTQYF. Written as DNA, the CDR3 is TGTGCCAGCAGTGATTATTCGGGACTAGGCTCTCGCGCCGATACGCAGTATTTT.

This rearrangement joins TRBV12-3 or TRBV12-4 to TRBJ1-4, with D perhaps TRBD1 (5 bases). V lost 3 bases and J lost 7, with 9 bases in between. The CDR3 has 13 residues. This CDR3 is CASSFAGAEKLFF. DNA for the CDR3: TGTGCCAGCAGTTTCGCCGGGGCTGAAAAACTGTTTTTT.

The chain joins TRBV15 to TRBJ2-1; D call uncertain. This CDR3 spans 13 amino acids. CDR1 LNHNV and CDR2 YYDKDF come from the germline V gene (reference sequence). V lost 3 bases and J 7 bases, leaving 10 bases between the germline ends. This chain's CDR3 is CATSRGTENEQFF. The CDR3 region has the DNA TGTGCCACCAGCAGGGGAACGGAGAATGAGCAGTTCTTC.

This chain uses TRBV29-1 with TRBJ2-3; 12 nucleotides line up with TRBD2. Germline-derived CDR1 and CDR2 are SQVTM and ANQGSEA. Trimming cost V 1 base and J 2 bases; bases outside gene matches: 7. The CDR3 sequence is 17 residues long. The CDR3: CSVEGLLAGGHTDTQYF. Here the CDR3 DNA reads TGCAGCGTTGAAGGTTTGCTAGCGGGAGGGCACACAGATACGCAGTATTTT.

CDR3 nucleotides: TGTGCCAGCACCCCCTGGAGCGGGACTGACGAGCAGTACTTC. It specifies CASTPWSGTDEQYF. V is TRBV7-2 and J is TRBJ2-7, with 7 bases aligning to TRBD2. Germline V gene sequence: CDR1 SGHTA, CDR2 FQGNSA. The CDR3 is made up of 14 amino acids. The trim removed 7 bases at V and 5 bases at J, leaving 11 bases unmatched.

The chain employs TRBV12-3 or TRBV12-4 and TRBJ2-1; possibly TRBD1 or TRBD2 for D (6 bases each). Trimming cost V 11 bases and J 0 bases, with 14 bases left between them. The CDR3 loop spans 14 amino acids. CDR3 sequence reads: CALLGGNSYNEQFF. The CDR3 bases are TGTGCCTTACTAGGGGGGAACTCCTACAATGAGCAGTTCTTC.

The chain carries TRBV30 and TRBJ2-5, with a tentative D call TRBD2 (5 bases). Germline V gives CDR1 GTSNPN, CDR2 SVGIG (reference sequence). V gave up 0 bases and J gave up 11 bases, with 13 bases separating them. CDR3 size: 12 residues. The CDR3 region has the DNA TGTGCCTGGAGTGTACCGGGGAATGAGCAGTACTTC. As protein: CAWSVPGNEQYF.

The CDR3 bases are TGTGCCAGCAGACCTGGACTAGCGGGGCACACAGATACGCAGTATTTT. Residues: CASRPGLAGHTDTQYF. V and J are TRBV7-9 and TRBJ2-3, with TRBD2 identical over 12 bases. V shed 6 bases, J shed 2 bases, and the junction held 6 bases outside the gene matches. Germline values: CDR1 SEHNR, CDR2 FQNEAQ (reference sequence). The CDR3 has 16 residues.

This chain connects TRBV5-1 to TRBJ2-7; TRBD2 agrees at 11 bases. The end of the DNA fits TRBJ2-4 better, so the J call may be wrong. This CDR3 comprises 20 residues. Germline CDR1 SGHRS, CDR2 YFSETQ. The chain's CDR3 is CASSREGLAGGNLAKNIQYF. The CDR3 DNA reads TGCGCCAGCAGCCGTGAGGGGCTAGCGGGAGGAAATTTAGCCAAAAACATTCAGTACTTC.

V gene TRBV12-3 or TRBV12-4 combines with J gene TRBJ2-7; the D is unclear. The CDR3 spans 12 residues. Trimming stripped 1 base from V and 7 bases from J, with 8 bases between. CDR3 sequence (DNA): TGTGCCAGCAGTTTAGGCCTAAGAGAGCAGTACTTC. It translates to CASSLGLREQYF.

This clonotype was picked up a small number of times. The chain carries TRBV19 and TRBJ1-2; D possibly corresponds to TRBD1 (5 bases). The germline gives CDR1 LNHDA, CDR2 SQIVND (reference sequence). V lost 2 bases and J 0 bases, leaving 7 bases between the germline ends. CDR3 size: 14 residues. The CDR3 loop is CASSIQGANYGYTF. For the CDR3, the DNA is TGTGCCAGTAGTATACAGGGAGCTAACTATGGCTACACCTTC.

CDR3 residues: CASSVGRNGFF. DNA for the CDR3: TGTGCCAGCAGTGTTGGGCGGAATGGGTTCTTC. The J gene is TRBJ2-1, the V gene TRBV6-1; D not certain. The CDR3 consists of 11 residues. Trimming removed 4 bases from V and 15 bases from J, with 13 bases in between. The germline gives CDR1 MNHNS, CDR2 SASEGT.

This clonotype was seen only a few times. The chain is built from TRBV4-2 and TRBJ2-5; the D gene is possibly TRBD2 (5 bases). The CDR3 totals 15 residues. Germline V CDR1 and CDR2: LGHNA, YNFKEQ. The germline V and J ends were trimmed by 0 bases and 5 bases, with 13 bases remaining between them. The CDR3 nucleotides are TGTGCCAGCAGCCAAGATCGGGCTAGCTTTGAGACCCAGTACTTC. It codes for CASSQDRASFETQYF.

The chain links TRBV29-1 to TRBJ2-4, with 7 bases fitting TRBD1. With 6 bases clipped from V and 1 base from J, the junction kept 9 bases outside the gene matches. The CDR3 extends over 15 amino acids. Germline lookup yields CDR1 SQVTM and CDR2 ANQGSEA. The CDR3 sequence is CSVETGKGAKNIQYF. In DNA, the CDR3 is TGCAGCGTAGAGACAGGGAAGGGGGCCAAAAACATTCAGTACTTC.

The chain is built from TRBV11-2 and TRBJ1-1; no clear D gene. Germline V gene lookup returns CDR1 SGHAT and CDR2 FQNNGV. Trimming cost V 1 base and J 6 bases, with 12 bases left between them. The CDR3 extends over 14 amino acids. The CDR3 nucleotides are TGTGCCAGCAGCTTAGCGTTACGGGTGTCTGAAGCTTTCTTT. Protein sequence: CASSLALRVSEAFF.

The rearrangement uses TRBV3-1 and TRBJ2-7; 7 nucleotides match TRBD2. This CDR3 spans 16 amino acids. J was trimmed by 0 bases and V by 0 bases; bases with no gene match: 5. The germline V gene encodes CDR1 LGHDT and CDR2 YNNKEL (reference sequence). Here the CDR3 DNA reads TGTGCCAGCAGCCAAGAACCGGGACTAATCTCCTACGAGCAGTACTTC. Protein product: CASSQEPGLISYEQYF.

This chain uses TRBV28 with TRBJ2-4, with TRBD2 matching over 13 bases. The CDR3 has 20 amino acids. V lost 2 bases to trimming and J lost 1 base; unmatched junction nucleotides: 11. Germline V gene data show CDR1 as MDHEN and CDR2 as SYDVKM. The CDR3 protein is CASSLPPRLAGGIAKNIQYF. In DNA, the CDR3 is TGTGCCAGCAGTTTACCCCCAAGACTAGCGGGAGGAATCGCCAAAAACATTCAGTACTTC.

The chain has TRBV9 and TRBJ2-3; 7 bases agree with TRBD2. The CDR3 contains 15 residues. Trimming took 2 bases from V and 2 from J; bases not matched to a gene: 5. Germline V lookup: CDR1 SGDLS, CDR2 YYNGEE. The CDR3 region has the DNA TGTGCCAGCAGCGTCCGACTAGCAGTCACAGATACGCAGTATTTT. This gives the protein CASSVRLAVTDTQYF.

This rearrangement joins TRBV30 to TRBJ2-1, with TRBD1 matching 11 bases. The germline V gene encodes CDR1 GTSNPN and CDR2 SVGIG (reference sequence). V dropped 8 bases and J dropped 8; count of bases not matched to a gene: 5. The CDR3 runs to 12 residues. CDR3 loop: CAGDRGGDEQFF. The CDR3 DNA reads TGTGCCGGGGACAGGGGGGGGGATGAGCAGTTCTTC. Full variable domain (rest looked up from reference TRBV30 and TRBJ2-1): SQTIHQWPATLVQPVGSPLSLECTVEGTSNPNLYWYRQAAGRGLQLLFYSVGIGQISSEVPQNLSASRPQDRQFILSSKKLLLSDSGFYLCAGDRGGDEQFFGPGTRLTVL.